The entry below gives a single T cell receptor (beta chain) sequence along with its context. Its antigen remains undetermined. Base qualities are missing; no much larger clone stands one base away. Using the deep immunoSEQ assay, multiplex PCR amplified TCR CDR3 regions from genomic DNA. Extracted genomic DNA from each cell subset was spread evenly across all wells of several immunoSEQ 96-well plates, with each plate serving as a replicate. Each replicate PCR for sorted subsets received approximately 220 ng genomic DNA, equal to roughly 29,000 T cell genomes. The purified libraries were quantified using a Qubit 3.0 fluorometer, sized with a Bioanalyzer 2100, and then quantified again using the KAPA Library Quantification kit. Every immunoSEQ 96-well plate was sequenced on a dedicated single-read 150-cycle Illumina NextSeq 550 flow cell. In the paper's pipeline: The immunoSEQ output contained only junctional sequences without quality scores, so filtering could not match that applied to full-length reads. Sequences were annotated with PyIR, a Python wrapper for IgBLAST v1.9, using IMGT germline references to assign V/J genes and CDR3. Any read was removed if the V/J assignment was weak (E-value above 1e-6), the CDR3 was missing, or the read contained stop codons, out-of-frame junctions, or ambiguous translated residues. V3J clonotypes were defined by identical inferred V gene, J gene, and CDR3 amino acid sequence. Percentage overlap between repertoires was calculated by dividing the number of shared unique clonotypes by the size of the smaller repertoire. Repertoire richness was assessed with RTK rarefaction, the Chao1 estimator, and Recon v2.1 estimates of unobserved clonotypes. Generation probabilities for all TCRbeta clonotypes obtained by the gDNA method from several donors were computed using OLGA. What TCRdb holds here is the immuneACCESS table cut down to in-frame rearrangements. Part of the clones is not present; checked against another copy, under half of the missing clones reflect an unresolved V gene, and the others are unexplained. The V and J calls and clone size were taken over from that table, and D and trimming were inferred from the DNA. The sample table records 2,500,000 or so clones; more than 90% of these occur just once. Roughly 0.13% of the sample goes to the ten largest clones.

The CDR3 covers 17 residues, taking in both the cysteine and the phenylalanine. This entry keeps only the CDR3 DNA: 51 bases, framed from base 1. CDR1 and CDR2, looked up from the germline V gene (reference sequence), are LNHDA and SQIVND. After removal of 3 bases from V and 4 bases from J, the junction retains 9 bases not matched to a gene. This entry comes from a study of shared clonotypes between healthy human individuals (dated by TCRdb to between 2020 and 2021). Broadly, across the study: A few men and two women, aged 18 to 49 years, made up the cohort. Per donor, three plates each were used for CD4 naive and CD4 memory, two for CD8 naive, and one for CD8 memory. The study deeply sequenced blood TCR repertoires of about five healthy adults to estimate repertoire size and the extent of clonotype sharing between individuals. Different laboratories and diverse techniques were used to prepare libraries and sequence TCR repertoires, to increase sequencing depth and limit assay-specific biases. Each donor's leukapheresis produced roughly between roughly 0.85 and 10 billion PBMCs. Findings and caveats that apply to the study as a whole: Clonotypes shared by all four sorted-subset donors showed higher generation probabilities than non-shared clonotypes. Naive subsets generally had larger estimated clonotype richness than memory subsets did. Because the study included only a small number of donors, the genetic and exposure-history diversity represented was limited. Based on pairwise subsampling, the degree of clonotype sharing among donors was expected to be affected by sequencing depth. Only blood was sampled, and tissue TCR repertoires likely differ from those in blood. Across four donors, 4.5% to 6.5% of naive CD4, more than 3% of naive CD8, 2.3% of memory CD4, and roughly 0.4% of memory CD8 clonotypes were shared. Even with the large sequencing depth, rarefaction of the sorted-subset datasets indicated that sequencing was incomplete.

The donors were healthy, HIV-negative adults who had no recently reported acute infections or vaccinations. Only Caucasian adults living in Nashville, Tennessee, USA were represented among the donors. CD4+ T cells were enriched by magnetic negative selection, after which naive cells were positively selected on CD45RA and the negative fraction was taken as the memory subset. After blood collection by leukapheresis, PBMCs were isolated using Ficoll-Histopaque density gradient centrifugation and then cryopreserved in the vapor phase of liquid nitrogen. Analytical flow cytometry was used to check the purity and quantity of every magnetically sorted T cell population. From each sorted fraction, genomic DNA was isolated and quantified by UV absorbance on a Nanodrop 2000c.

The TCR originated in a young man in good health. Sequencing was performed on naive CD4+ T cells sorted from blood. In light of the paper, this sample's cell subset or site label describes: CD45RA+ positively selected. This chain joins TRBV19 to TRBJ1-6, with 7 bases aligning to TRBD1. The DNA sequence follows: TGTGCCAGTAGTATGACCGGGACAGATATATATAATTCACCCCTCCACTTT. The encoded protein is CASSMTGTDIYNSPLHF.